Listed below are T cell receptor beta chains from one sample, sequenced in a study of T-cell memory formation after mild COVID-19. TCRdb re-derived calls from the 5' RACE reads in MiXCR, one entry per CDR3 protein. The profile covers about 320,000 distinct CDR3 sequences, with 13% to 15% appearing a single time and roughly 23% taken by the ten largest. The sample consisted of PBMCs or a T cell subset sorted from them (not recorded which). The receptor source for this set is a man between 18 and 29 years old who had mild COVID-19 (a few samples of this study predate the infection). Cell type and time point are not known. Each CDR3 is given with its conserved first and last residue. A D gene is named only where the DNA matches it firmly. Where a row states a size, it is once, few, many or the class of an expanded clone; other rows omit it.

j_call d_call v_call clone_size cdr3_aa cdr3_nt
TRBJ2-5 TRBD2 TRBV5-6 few CASSKRTSGGSHETQYF TGTGCCAGCAGCAAGCGGACTAGCGGGGGATCCCATGAGACCCAGTACTTC
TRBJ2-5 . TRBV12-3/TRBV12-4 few CASSQRLGWGQETQYF TGTGCCAGCAGCCAGAGACTAGGATGGGGGCAAGAGACCCAGTACTTC
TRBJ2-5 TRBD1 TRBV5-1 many CASSSRTGAETQYF TGCGCCAGCAGCTCAAGGACAGGGGCAGAGACCCAGTACTTC
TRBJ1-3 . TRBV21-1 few CASSKGQAVISGNTIYF TGTGCCAGCAGCAAAGGGCAAGCCGTCATCTCTGGAAACACCATATATTTT
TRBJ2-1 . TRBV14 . CASSQGRINSEGYNEQFF TGTGCCAGCAGCCAAGGGCGGATTAACTCTGAGGGTTACAATGAGCAGTTCTTC
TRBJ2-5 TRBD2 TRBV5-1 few CASSPAPGGMQETQYF TGCGCCAGCAGCCCCGCCCCGGGGGGGATGCAAGAGACCCAGTACTTC
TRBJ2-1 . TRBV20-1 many CSARAFWNEQFF TGCAGTGCCCGAGCCTTCTGGAATGAGCAGTTCTTC
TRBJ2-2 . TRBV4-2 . CASSQTGGKNTGELFF TGTGCCAGCAGCCAGACGGGGGGCAAGAACACCGGGGAGCTGTTTTTT
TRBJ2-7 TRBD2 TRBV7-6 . CASSFGASGELYEQYF TGTGCCAGCAGCTTTGGCGCTAGCGGGGAACTCTACGAGCAGTACTTC
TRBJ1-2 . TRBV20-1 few CSARVVGQERNYGYTF TGCAGTGCTAGAGTGGTGGGTCAGGAGAGAAACTATGGCTACACCTTC
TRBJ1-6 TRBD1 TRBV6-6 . CASRRGTANSPLHF TGTGCCAGCAGGCGCGGGACAGCCAATTCACCCCTCCACTTT
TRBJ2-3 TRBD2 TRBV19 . CASTFLAGGLTDTQYF TGTGCCAGTACCTTCCTAGCGGGGGGGCTCACAGATACGCAGTATTTT
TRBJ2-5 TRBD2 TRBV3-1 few CASSQRGVDGNQYF TGTGCCAGCAGCCAGCGGGGGGTTGACGGTAACCAGTACTTC
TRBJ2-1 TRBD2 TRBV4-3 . CASSESIAGGTYNEQFF TGCGCCAGCAGCGAGTCGATAGCGGGGGGTACCTACAATGAGCAGTTCTTC
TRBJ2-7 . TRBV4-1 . CASSQEGTANYEQYF TGCGCCAGCAGCCAAGAGGGGACGGCTAATTACGAGCAGTACTTC
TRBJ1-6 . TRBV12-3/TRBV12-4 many CASSSGGFSYNSPLHF TGTGCCAGCAGTTCCGGCGGATTCTCCTATAATTCACCCCTCCACTTT
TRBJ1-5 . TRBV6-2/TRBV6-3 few CASNLDRLNQPQHF TGTGCCAGCAACTTGGACAGACTCAATCAGCCCCAGCATTTT
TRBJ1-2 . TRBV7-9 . CATHGGHYGYTF TGTGCCACCCATGGGGGGCACTATGGCTACACCTTC
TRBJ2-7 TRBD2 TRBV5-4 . CASSTGLAGATYEQYF TGTGCCAGCAGCACGGGACTAGCGGGGGCGACCTACGAGCAGTACTTC